The sequence of this TCR beta chain was determined in a study of naive and memory T cell subsets. Trimming shortened V by 4 bases and J by 4 bases, and 15 bases separated the two germline ends. There are 14 residues in the CDR3. Germline assignment: CDR1 DFQATT and CDR2 SNEGSKA (reference sequence). An equimolar mix of two oligonucleotides served as the beta constant-region primer for TRBC1 and TRBC2. Each CDR3 protein is one row after TCRdb ran MiXCR on the UMI-ligation and nested PCR reads. The table records around 160,000 distinct CDR3 sequences, approximately 15% of them present only once. Sequenced material: naive CD4+ T cells from blood. This TCR was sampled from a human donor in good health. This sequence joins TRBV20-1 and TRBJ2-3; D not certain. The CDR3 loop is CSAKNKGLSDTQYF. CDR3 DNA: TGCAGTGCTAAAAATAAGGGTTTGTCAGATACGCAGTATTTT.